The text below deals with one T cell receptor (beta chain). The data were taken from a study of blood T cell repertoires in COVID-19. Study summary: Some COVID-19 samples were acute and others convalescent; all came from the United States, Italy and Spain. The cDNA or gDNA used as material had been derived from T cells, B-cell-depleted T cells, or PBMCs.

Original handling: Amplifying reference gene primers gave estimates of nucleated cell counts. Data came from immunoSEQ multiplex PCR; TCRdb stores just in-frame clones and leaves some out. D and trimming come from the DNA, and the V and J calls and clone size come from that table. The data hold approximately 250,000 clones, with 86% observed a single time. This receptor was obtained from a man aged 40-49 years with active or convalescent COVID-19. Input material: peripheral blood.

CDR3 sequence reads: CAWSITAKPLHF. CDR3 nucleotide sequence: TGTGCCTGGAGTATCACAGCTAAACCCCTCCACTTT. The rearrangement uses TRBV30 and TRBJ1-6; D remains unclear. Trimming took off 2 bases at V and 12 bases at J, with 11 bases between the two ends. The length of the CDR3 is 12 residues. The germline V gene encodes CDR1 GTSNPN and CDR2 SVGIG (reference sequence).